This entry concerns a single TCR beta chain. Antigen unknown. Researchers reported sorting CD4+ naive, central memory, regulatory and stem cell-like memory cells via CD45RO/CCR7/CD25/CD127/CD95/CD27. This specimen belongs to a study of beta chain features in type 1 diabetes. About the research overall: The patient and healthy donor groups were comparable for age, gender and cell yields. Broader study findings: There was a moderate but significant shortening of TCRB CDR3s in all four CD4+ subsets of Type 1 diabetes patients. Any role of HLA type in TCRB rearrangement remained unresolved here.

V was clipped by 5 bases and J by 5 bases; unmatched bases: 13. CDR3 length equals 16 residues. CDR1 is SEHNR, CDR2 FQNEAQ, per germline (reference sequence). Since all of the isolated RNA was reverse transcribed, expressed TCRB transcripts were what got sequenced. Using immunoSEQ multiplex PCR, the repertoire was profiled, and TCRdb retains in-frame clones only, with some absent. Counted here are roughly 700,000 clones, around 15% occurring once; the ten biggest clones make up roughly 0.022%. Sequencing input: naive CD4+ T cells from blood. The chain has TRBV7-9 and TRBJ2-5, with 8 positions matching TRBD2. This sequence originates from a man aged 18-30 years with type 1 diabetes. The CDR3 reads CASSASREGPGETQYF. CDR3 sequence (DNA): TGTGCCAGCAGCGCCTCCCGGGAGGGGCCAGGGGAGACCCAGTACTTC.